This TCR beta chain was recorded in a study of shared clonotypes between healthy human individuals. In the study overall: Donors had three CD4 naive, three CD4 memory, two CD8 naive and one CD8 memory plate apiece. Overall study findings and caveats: In general, naive subsets displayed greater estimated richness than memory subsets did.

V gave up 5 bases and J gave up 9 bases; unmatched junction bases: 13. The CDR3 sequence is 17 residues long. Germline loops: CDR1 SGHAT, CDR2 FQNNGV. Each sorted subset replicate got 200 ng genomic DNA, tens of thousands of genomes. The table came from immunoSEQ multiplex PCR; TCRdb's copy has only in-frame clones and leaves some out. The sample yields about 690,000 clones, about 90% seen once. Worth noting for this clone: The antigen is not known.

HIV-negative, healthy adults without recent acute infections or vaccinations were the donors. The sequence was collected from a young man in good health. Some clones in this sample may be carry-over from other donors' samples. Specimen: memory CD8+ T cells from PBMCs. The sample's subset: CD45RO+ cells pooled with CCR7-negative TemRA cells. The rearrangement uses TRBV11-2 and TRBJ2-1; 13 nucleotides agree with TRBD2. The CDR3 spells CASSPWPRTSGSGEQFF. The CDR3 nucleotides read TGTGCCAGCAGCCCGTGGCCGCGGACTAGCGGGAGCGGTGAGCAGTTCTTC.